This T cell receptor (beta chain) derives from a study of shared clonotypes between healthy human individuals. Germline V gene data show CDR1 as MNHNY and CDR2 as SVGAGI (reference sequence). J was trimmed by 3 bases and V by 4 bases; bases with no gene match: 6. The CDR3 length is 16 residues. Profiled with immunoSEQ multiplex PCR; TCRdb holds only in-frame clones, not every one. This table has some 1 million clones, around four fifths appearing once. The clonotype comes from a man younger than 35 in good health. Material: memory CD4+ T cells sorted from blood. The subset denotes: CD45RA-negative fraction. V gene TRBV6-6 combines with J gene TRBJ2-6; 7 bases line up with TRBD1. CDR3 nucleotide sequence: TGTGCCAGCAGTTCCCAGACAGGGATTGGGGCCAACGTCCTGACTTTC. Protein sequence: CASSSQTGIGANVLTF.